This entry concerns a single TCR beta chain. This record belongs to a study of shared clonotypes between healthy human individuals. Study-level background: Every donor yielded three CD4 naive, three CD4 memory, two CD8 naive and one CD8 memory plate.

The CDR3 consists of 15 residues. The V gene's germline CDR1 is LNHDA and CDR2 SQIVND (reference sequence). Trimming stripped 5 bases from V and 0 bases from J, with 10 bases between. The repertoire was sequenced with immunoSEQ multiplex PCR; TCRdb's copy has only in-frame clones and lacks some. The sample lists about a million clones; around four fifths were seen once. Sequencing was performed on memory CD4+ T cells sorted from blood. Regarding subset: CD45RA-negative fraction. The genes are TRBV19 and TRBJ2-2, with D possibly TRBD1 on 6 matching bases. The receptor was derived from a man aged 18 to 29 in good health. CDR3 sequence: CASSSGAANTGELFF. As DNA, the CDR3 is TGTGCCAGTAGTTCAGGGGCCGCGAACACCGGGGAGCTGTTTTTT. Drawing the rest from reference TRBV19 and TRBJ2-2, the complete variable domain is DGGITQSPKYLFRKEGQNVTLSCEQNLNHDAMYWYRQDPGQGLRLIYYSQIVNDFQKGDIAEGYSVSREKKESFPLTVTSAQKNPTAFYLCASSSGAANTGELFFGEGSRLTVL.